The 6 T cell receptor beta chains listed next were all sequenced from one sample in a study of regulatory T cells in long-lasting Graves disease. Arm-PCR of CDR3 regions and iRepertoire HTBI primers were used to build TCR beta libraries. TCRdb redid the calling of the multiplex PCR reads with MiXCR, one entry per CDR3 protein. The sample records about 450,000 distinct CDR3 sequences, 20% to 30% being singletons. Sample time point: persistent/refractory GD, antithyroid drugs over 5 years with positive TRAb. The authors made the TCR library using RNA they extracted from PBMCs. Material: peripheral blood mononuclear cells (PBMCs), obtained when the disease was refractory, from a patient treated with antithyroid drugs. The receptor source for this set is a female donor with Graves disease.

The V call is TRBV28, the J call TRBJ1-5; D uncertain. The CDR3 length is 16 residues. The ends were cut back, 3 bases at V and 4 bases at J, with 16 bases in the middle. CDR1 is MDHEN, CDR2 SYDVKM, per germline. CDR3 nucleotides: TGTGCCAGCAGTTTTTACTCCGGGAGCACAAATCAGCCCCAGCATTTT. Residues: CASSFYSGSTNQPQHF.

In this sample, this clonotype turned up many times. The genes are TRBV20-1 and TRBJ2-7, with D tentatively TRBD1 (7 bases). This CDR3 region has 18 residues. The V gene lost 5 bases and the J gene lost 6 bases, with 32 bases spanning the gap. Germline assignment: CDR1 DFQATT and CDR2 SNEGSKA (reference sequence). This CDR3 reads CSAGRTGRGVPRASEQYF. The DNA of the CDR3 is TGCAGTGCTGGACGTACGGGCAGGGGGGTTCCGAGGGCGAGCGAGCAGTACTTC.

Remarks on this clonotype: This may be a read error, as it is one base from a much larger clone. The CDR3 does not end in the conserved phenylalanine or tryptophan, so this is likely a read error. This chain links TRBV11-2 with TRBJ2-7, with 10 bases aligning to TRBD2. CDR3 length equals 14 residues. V lost 6 bases, J lost 1 base, and 3 bases stayed unmatched. Germline-derived CDR1 and CDR2 are SGHAT and FQNNGV. CDR3 bases: TGTGCCAGCAGGCGACTAGCGGGTTCCTACGAGCAGTACCTC. Residues: CASRRLAGSYEQYL.

This clonotype was seen many times. The chain links TRBV28 to TRBJ1-1, with 7 bases fitting TRBD1. The CDR3 contains 14 residues. After removal of 6 bases from V and 0 bases from J, the junction contained 4 bases not matched to a gene. The V gene's germline CDR1 is MDHEN and CDR2 SYDVKM. The CDR3 nucleotides are TGTGCCAGCAGAACAGGGGACCTGAACACTGAAGCTTTCTTT. Protein sequence: CASRTGDLNTEAFF.

The CDR3 DNA sequence: TGTGCCAGTAGTAAGGGGGTTGATTCACCCCTCCACTTT. Translated, it gives CASSKGVDSPLHF. The genes are TRBV19 and TRBJ1-6, with D perhaps TRBD1 (6 bases). CDR3 length equals 13 residues. The germline V gene has CDR1 LNHDA and CDR2 SQIVND (reference sequence). V was cut by 4 bases and J by 8 bases, with 9 bases left in between. Based on the CDR3 plus reference TRBV19 and TRBJ1-6, the full variable domain is DGGITQSPKYLFRKEGQNVTLSCEQNLNHDAMYWYRQDPGQGLRLIYYSQIVNDFQKGDIAEGYSVSREKKESFPLTVTSAQKNPTAFYLCASSKGVDSPLHFGNGTRLTVT.

This chain connects TRBV9 to TRBJ2-7; D possibly matches TRBD1 or TRBD2 (5 bases each). The CDR3 has 12 amino acids. Deletions cut 3 bases from V and 5 bases from J, with 9 bases between. Germline loops: CDR1 SGDLS, CDR2 YYNGEE. CDR3 residues: CASSGDLHEQYF. CDR3 in DNA: TGTGCCAGCAGCGGGGACCTACACGAGCAGTACTTC. Complete variable domain (other parts from reference TRBV9 and TRBJ2-7): DSGVTQTPKHLITATGQRVTLRCSPRSGDLSVYWYQQSLDQGLQFLIQYYNGEERAKGNILERFSAQQFPDLHSELNLSSLELGDSALYFCASSGDLHEQYFGPGTRLTVT.